The rows below give T cell receptor beta chains drawn from one sample of a study of CD8 T cells in Susac syndrome. TCRdb recomputed calls from the immunoSEQ multiplex PCR reads with MiXCR, one row per CDR3 protein. The table records 150,000 to 250,000 distinct CDR3 sequences, more than 90% of them present only once. Sequencing was carried out using CD4+ T cells from PBMCs. The receptors were gathered from a human donor with multiple sclerosis. CDR3s include the opening cysteine and the closing phenylalanine or tryptophan. D genes are given only for firm matches. Clone size, where shown, is once, few, many, or a class for clones that have expanded.

abundance: -; j_gene: TRBJ2-5; d_gene: -; v_gene: TRBV20-1; CDR3nt: TGCAGTGCTGCCTCGGGCTCGGTGGAGACCCAGTACTTC; CDR3aa: CSAASGSVETQYF
abundance: -; j_gene: TRBJ2-1; d_gene: -; v_gene: TRBV30; CDR3nt: TGTGCCTGGAGCATGGCAGTCGAATGGAATGAGCAGTTCTTC; CDR3aa: CAWSMAVEWNEQFF
abundance: -; j_gene: TRBJ2-7; d_gene: -; v_gene: TRBV4-1; CDR3nt: TGCGCCAGCAGCCAGGGGGGAACAGGGATCGGCTACGAGCAGTACTTC; CDR3aa: CASSQGGTGIGYEQYF
abundance: -; j_gene: TRBJ1-5; d_gene: -; v_gene: TRBV20-1; CDR3nt: TGCAGTGCTAGAGGTGGGTCCGCTCAGCCCCAGCATTTT; CDR3aa: CSARGGSAQPQHF
abundance: -; j_gene: TRBJ1-1; d_gene: -; v_gene: TRBV29-1; CDR3nt: TGCAGCGTTGGGCAGGGGCTGAAAACTGAAGCTTTCTTT; CDR3aa: CSVGQGLKTEAFF
abundance: -; j_gene: TRBJ2-3; d_gene: -; v_gene: TRBV29-1; CDR3nt: TGCAGCGTTGGGACTGGCGGTAGCACAGATACGCAGTATTTT; CDR3aa: CSVGTGGSTDTQYF
abundance: once; j_gene: TRBJ2-7; d_gene: -; v_gene: TRBV20-1; CDR3nt: TGCAGTGGGCGCAAGCTCAGCTCCTACGAGCAGTACTTC; CDR3aa: CSGRKLSSYEQYF
abundance: -; j_gene: TRBJ1-6; d_gene: TRBD1; v_gene: TRBV30; CDR3nt: TGTGCCTGGAGTTTGACAGGGGTGGTTTCACCCCTCCACTTT; CDR3aa: CAWSLTGVVSPLHF
abundance: -; j_gene: TRBJ2-5; d_gene: TRBD2; v_gene: TRBV12-3/TRBV12-4; CDR3nt: TGTGCCAGCAGTTCACCAGGATCGGGAGGAGAGACCCAGTACTTC; CDR3aa: CASSSPGSGGETQYF
abundance: -; j_gene: TRBJ1-2; d_gene: -; v_gene: TRBV9; CDR3nt: TGTGCCAGCGGAGGGGGTCCAACGGATTATGGCTACACCTTC; CDR3aa: CASGGGPTDYGYTF
abundance: -; j_gene: TRBJ2-1; d_gene: TRBD1; v_gene: TRBV5-1; CDR3nt: TGCGCCAGCAGGACGACAGGGCACAATGAGCAGTTCTTC; CDR3aa: CASRTTGHNEQFF
abundance: -; j_gene: TRBJ2-7; d_gene: TRBD2; v_gene: TRBV9; CDR3nt: TGTGCCAGCAGCCCCACTAGCGGGAGCTCCTACGAGCAGTACTTC; CDR3aa: CASSPTSGSSYEQYF
abundance: -; j_gene: TRBJ2-7; d_gene: -; v_gene: TRBV27; CDR3nt: TGTGCCAGCAGCCCCCCCCTTGGGAGCTCCTACGAGCAGTACTTC; CDR3aa: CASSPPLGSSYEQYF
abundance: once; j_gene: TRBJ1-2; d_gene: -; v_gene: TRBV7-9; CDR3nt: TGTGCCAGCAGCTCTAGTGTACGGTTTAGTGGCTACACCTTC; CDR3aa: CASSSSVRFSGYTF
abundance: -; j_gene: TRBJ1-2; d_gene: -; v_gene: TRBV11-2; CDR3nt: TGTGCCAGCAGCTTCTCACGGGCAGCCCCATATGGCTACACCTTC; CDR3aa: CASSFSRAAPYGYTF
abundance: -; j_gene: TRBJ1-1; d_gene: -; v_gene: TRBV9; CDR3nt: TGTGCCAGCAGCGTAGGCGCAGGGAAAGCTTTCTTT; CDR3aa: CASSVGAGKAFF
abundance: -; j_gene: TRBJ2-3; d_gene: -; v_gene: TRBV20-1; CDR3nt: TGCAGTGTTGGGACGGGAACAGACAGCACAGATACGCAGTATTTT; CDR3aa: CSVGTGTDSTDTQYF
abundance: -; j_gene: TRBJ2-3; d_gene: TRBD2; v_gene: TRBV20-1; CDR3nt: TGCAGTGCTAGAGCAAGCGGGGGAACTACGCAGTATTTT; CDR3aa: CSARASGGTTQYF
abundance: -; j_gene: TRBJ2-5; d_gene: -; v_gene: TRBV14; CDR3nt: TGTGCCAGTTCACGGGGGCGACAAGAGACCCAGTACTTC; CDR3aa: CASSRGRQETQYF
abundance: -; j_gene: TRBJ2-7; d_gene: -; v_gene: TRBV20-1; CDR3nt: TGCAGTGCTCAGCGGAAAAACGAGCAGTACTTC; CDR3aa: CSAQRKNEQYF